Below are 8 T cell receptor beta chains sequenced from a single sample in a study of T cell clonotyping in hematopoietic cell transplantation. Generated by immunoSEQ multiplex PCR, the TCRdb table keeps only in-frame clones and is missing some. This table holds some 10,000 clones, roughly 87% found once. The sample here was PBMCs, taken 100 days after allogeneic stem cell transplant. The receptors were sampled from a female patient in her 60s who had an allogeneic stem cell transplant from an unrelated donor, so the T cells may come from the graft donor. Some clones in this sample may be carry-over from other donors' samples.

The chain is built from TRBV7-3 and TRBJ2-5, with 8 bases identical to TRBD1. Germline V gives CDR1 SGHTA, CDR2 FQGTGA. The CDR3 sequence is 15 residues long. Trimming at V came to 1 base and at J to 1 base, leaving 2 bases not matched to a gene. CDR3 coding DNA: TGTGCCAGCAGCTTAAGACAGGGGCCCCAAGAGACCCAGTACTTC. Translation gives CASSLRQGPQETQYF.

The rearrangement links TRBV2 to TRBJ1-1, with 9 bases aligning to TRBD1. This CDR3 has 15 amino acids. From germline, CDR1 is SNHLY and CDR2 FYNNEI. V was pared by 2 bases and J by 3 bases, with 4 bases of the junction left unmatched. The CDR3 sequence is CASSEPRDRDTEAFF. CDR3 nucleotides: TGTGCCAGCAGTGAACCACGGGACAGGGACACTGAAGCTTTCTTT.

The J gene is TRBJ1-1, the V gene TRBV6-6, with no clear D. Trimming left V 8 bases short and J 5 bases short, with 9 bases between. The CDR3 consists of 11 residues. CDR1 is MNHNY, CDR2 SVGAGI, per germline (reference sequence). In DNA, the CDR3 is TGTGCCAGCCTCGTATGGACTGAAGCTTTCTTT. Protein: CASLVWTEAFF.

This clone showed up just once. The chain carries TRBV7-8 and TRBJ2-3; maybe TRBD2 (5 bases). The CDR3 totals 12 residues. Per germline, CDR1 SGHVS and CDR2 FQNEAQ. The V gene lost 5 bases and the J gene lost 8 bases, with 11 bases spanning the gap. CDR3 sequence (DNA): TGTGCCAGCAGCGCCTTTGAGGGTACGCAGTATTTT. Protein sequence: CASSAFEGTQYF. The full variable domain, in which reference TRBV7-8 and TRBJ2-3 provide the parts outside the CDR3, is GAGVSQSPRYKVAKRGQDVALRCDPISGHVSLFWYQQALGQGPEFLTYFQNEAQLDKSGLPSDRFFAERPEGSVSTLKIQRTQQEDSAVYLCASSAFEGTQYFGPGTRLTVL.

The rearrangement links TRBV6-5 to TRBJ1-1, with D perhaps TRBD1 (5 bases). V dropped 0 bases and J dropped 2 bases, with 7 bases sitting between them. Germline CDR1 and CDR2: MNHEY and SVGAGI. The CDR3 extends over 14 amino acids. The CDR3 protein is CASSYSQGNTEAFF. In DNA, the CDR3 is TGTGCCAGCAGTTACTCCCAGGGAAACACTGAAGCTTTCTTT.

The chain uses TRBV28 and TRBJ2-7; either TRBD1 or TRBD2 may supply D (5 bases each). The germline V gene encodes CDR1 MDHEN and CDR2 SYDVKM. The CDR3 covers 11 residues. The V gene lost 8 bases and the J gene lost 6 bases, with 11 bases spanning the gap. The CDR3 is CASGGSVEQYF. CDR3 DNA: TGTGCCAGCGGGGGTTCCGTCGAGCAGTACTTC. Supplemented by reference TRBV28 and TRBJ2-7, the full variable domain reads DVKVTQSSRYLVKRTGEKVFLECVQDMDHENMFWYRQDPGLGLRLIYFSYDVKMKEKGDIPEGYSVSREKKERFSLILESASTNQTSMYLCASGGSVEQYFGPGTRLTVT.

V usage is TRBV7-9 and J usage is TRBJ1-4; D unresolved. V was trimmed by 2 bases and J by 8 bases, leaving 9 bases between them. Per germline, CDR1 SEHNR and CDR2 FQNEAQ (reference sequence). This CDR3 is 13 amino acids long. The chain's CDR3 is CASSLNYDEKLFF. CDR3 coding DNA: TGTGCCAGCAGCTTAAATTACGACGAAAAACTGTTTTTT.

In DNA form, the CDR3 reads TGTGCCAGCAGCTTAAACGAAGAGACCCAGTACTTC. Its protein is CASSLNEETQYF. V is TRBV7-3 and J is TRBJ2-5; D remains ambiguous. Germline V CDR1 and CDR2: SGHTA, FQGTGA. Between the trimmed V and J ends, which lost 1 base and 3 bases, there was a span of 3 bases. The CDR3 length is 12 residues.